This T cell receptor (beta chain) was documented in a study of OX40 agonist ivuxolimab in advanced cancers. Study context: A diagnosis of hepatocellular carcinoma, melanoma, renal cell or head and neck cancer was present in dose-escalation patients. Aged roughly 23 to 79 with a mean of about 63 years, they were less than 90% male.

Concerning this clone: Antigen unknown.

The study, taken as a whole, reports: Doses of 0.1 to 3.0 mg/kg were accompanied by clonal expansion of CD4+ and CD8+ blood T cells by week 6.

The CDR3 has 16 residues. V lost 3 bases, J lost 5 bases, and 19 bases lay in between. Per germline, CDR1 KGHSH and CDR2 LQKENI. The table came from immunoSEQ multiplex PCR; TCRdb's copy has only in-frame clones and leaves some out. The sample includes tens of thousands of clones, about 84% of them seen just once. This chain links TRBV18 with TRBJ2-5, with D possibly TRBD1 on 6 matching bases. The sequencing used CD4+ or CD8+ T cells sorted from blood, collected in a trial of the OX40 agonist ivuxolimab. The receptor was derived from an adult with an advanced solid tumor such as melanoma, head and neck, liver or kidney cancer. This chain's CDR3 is CASSPPDRTVRETQYF. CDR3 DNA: TGTGCCAGCTCACCCCCCGATAGGACAGTGCGGGAGACCCAGTACTTC. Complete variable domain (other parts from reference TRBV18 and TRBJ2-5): NAGVMQNPRHLVRRRGQEARLRCSPMKGHSHVYWYRQLPEEGLKFMVYLQKENIIDESGMPKERFSAEFPKEGPSILRIQQVVRGDSAAYFCASSPPDRTVRETQYFGPGTRLLVL.